This T cell receptor beta chain was recovered during a study of spatial heterogeneity in lung cancer. The wider study: Matched bulk RNA-seq yielded a T cell module score, and TCR transcript counts in tumor regions correlated strongly with that score.

As regards this clonotype: Antigen specificity is unknown.

Overall study results and limits: In tumors, expanded intratumoral alpha and beta TCR counts tracked mutation counts.

Germline V gives CDR1 DFQATT, CDR2 SNEGSKA (reference sequence). The CDR3 totals 15 residues. V lost 6 bases and J lost 6; bases outside the gene matches: 12. Time point here: sample taken at primary tumor resection. More than 70 TRACERx patients with early, untreated non-small cell lung cancer donated samples. Unsorted samples of tumor, nontumor lung or frozen PBMC had their whole RNA sequenced. In TCRdb, the 5' RACE reads were re-called with MiXCR into one record per CDR3 protein. There are 100,000 to 110,000 distinct CDR3 sequences in the sample; 4.4% occur only once, and around 21% lies in the top ten.

This clonotype was sampled from a male donor with early-stage non-small cell lung cancer. The J gene is TRBJ1-5, the V gene TRBV20-1, with 9 bases aligning to TRBD1. The sequences come from lung tumor tissue, collected at surgery. The CDR3 nucleotides read TGCAGTGCCCTAAACACAGGGGGCTTGGGTCAGCCCCAGCATTTT. It encodes CSALNTGGLGQPQHF.